This is a list of T cell receptor beta chains from one sample in a study of shared clonotypes between healthy human individuals. Clones were read by immunoSEQ multiplex PCR, and TCRdb kept only the in-frame ones, dropping some. The sample consists of hundreds of thousands of clones, about 80% of them appearing once. The specimen sequenced was PBMCs. These receptors were collected from a woman aged 40 to 49 in good health. Some clones in this sample may be carry-over from other donors' samples. CDR3s include the opening cysteine and the closing phenylalanine or tryptophan. The order of the fields is V gene, D gene, J gene, clone size, CDR3 protein, CDR3 DNA. D genes are given only for firm matches. Size is omitted from some rows. Given values are once, few, many or a class for expanded clones.

v_call: TRBV27
d_call: TRBD1
j_call: TRBJ1-5
clone_size: few
cdr3_aa: CASRGQGGQPQHF
cdr3_nt: TGTGCCAGCAGGGGACAGGGTGGACAGCCCCAGCATTTT

v_call: TRBV4-1
d_call: TRBD2
j_call: TRBJ2-7
clone_size: NA
cdr3_aa: CASSQWASGSGEQYF
cdr3_nt: TGCGCCAGCAGCCAATGGGCTAGCGGGAGCGGCGAGCAGTACTTC

v_call: TRBV7-3
d_call: TRBD2
j_call: TRBJ2-3
clone_size: once
cdr3_aa: CASSQGLASHTQYF
cdr3_nt: TGTGCCAGCAGCCAGGGACTAGCTAGCCATACGCAGTATTTT

v_call: TRBV9
d_call: NA
j_call: TRBJ2-3
clone_size: few
cdr3_aa: CASSVTLATTDTQYF
cdr3_nt: TGTGCCAGCAGCGTAACCCTAGCGACCACAGATACGCAGTATTTT

v_call: TRBV29-1
d_call: NA
j_call: TRBJ2-6
clone_size: few
cdr3_aa: CSVPEPSGANVLTF
cdr3_nt: TGCAGCGTCCCTGAGCCCTCTGGGGCCAACGTCCTGACTTTC

v_call: TRBV10-3
d_call: NA
j_call: TRBJ2-7
clone_size: few
cdr3_aa: CATQREITYEQYF
cdr3_nt: TGTGCCACCCAACGGGAGATCACCTACGAGCAGTACTTC

v_call: TRBV7-9
d_call: TRBD2
j_call: TRBJ2-1
clone_size: NA
cdr3_aa: CASSFLGGRAGNEQFF
cdr3_nt: TGTGCCAGCAGCTTCCTCGGCGGGAGGGCCGGGAATGAGCAGTTCTTC

v_call: TRBV7-8
d_call: TRBD2
j_call: TRBJ2-5
clone_size: NA
cdr3_aa: CASSSRTSGSWETQYF
cdr3_nt: TGTGCCAGCAGCTCGAGGACTAGCGGGAGTTGGGAGACCCAGTACTTC

v_call: TRBV9
d_call: TRBD2
j_call: TRBJ2-2
clone_size: NA
cdr3_aa: CASSVSGRGNTGELFF
cdr3_nt: TGTGCCAGCAGCGTTAGCGGGAGGGGGAACACCGGGGAGCTGTTTTTT

v_call: TRBV20-1
d_call: NA
j_call: TRBJ2-5
clone_size: NA
cdr3_aa: CSAARGETQYF
cdr3_nt: TGCAGTGCTGCCAGAGGCGAGACCCAGTACTTC

v_call: TRBV5-4
d_call: NA
j_call: TRBJ2-7
clone_size: NA
cdr3_aa: CASSSTGHDYEQYF
cdr3_nt: TGTGCCAGCAGCTCAACGGGACACGACTACGAGCAGTACTTC

v_call: TRBV30
d_call: NA
j_call: TRBJ1-4
clone_size: NA
cdr3_aa: CAWSVLSTNEKLFF
cdr3_nt: TGTGCCTGGAGTGTTCTCTCGACTAATGAAAAACTGTTTTTT

v_call: TRBV5-1
d_call: NA
j_call: TRBJ2-7
clone_size: NA
cdr3_aa: CASSREGQIYEQYF
cdr3_nt: TGCGCCAGCAGCCGTGAGGGGCAGATCTACGAGCAGTACTTC

v_call: TRBV6-1
d_call: TRBD2
j_call: TRBJ2-7
clone_size: NA
cdr3_aa: CASTETSGIQYEQYF
cdr3_nt: TGTGCCAGCACTGAAACTAGCGGGATTCAATACGAGCAGTACTTC

v_call: TRBV4-3
d_call: TRBD2
j_call: TRBJ2-2
clone_size: NA
cdr3_aa: CASSLAAPGLAGGLSLTGELFF
cdr3_nt: TGCGCCAGCAGCCTGGCAGCGCCGGGACTAGCGGGAGGGCTGTCCCTCACCGGGGAGCTGTTTTTT

v_call: TRBV5-1
d_call: NA
j_call: TRBJ1-3
clone_size: NA
cdr3_aa: CASSLSGAGNTIYF
cdr3_nt: TGCGCCAGCAGCTTGTCAGGGGCAGGAAACACCATATATTTT

v_call: TRBV6-5
d_call: NA
j_call: TRBJ1-1
clone_size: NA
cdr3_aa: CASSYSYQLEAFF
cdr3_nt: TGTGCCAGCAGTTACTCATACCAGCTTGAAGCTTTCTTT

v_call: TRBV30
d_call: TRBD2
j_call: TRBJ2-7
clone_size: NA
cdr3_aa: CAWSVAGGGYEQYF
cdr3_nt: TGTGCCTGGAGTGTAGCGGGGGGTGGCTACGAGCAGTACTTC

v_call: TRBV30
d_call: TRBD2
j_call: TRBJ2-5
clone_size: once
cdr3_aa: CAGQLAGGYQETQYF
cdr3_nt: TGTGCCGGACAACTAGCGGGAGGGTACCAAGAGACCCAGTACTTC

v_call: TRBV30
d_call: NA
j_call: TRBJ2-2
clone_size: NA
cdr3_aa: CAWTPGGELLNTGEPFF
cdr3_nt: TGTGCCTGGACCCCCGGGGGCGAGCTCCTGAACACCGGGGAGCCGTTTTTT

v_call: TRBV11-2
d_call: TRBD2
j_call: TRBJ2-7
clone_size: NA
cdr3_aa: CASSTFREARTYEQYF
cdr3_nt: TGTGCCAGCAGCACCTTCCGGGAGGCCCGTACCTACGAGCAGTACTTC

v_call: TRBV18
d_call: NA
j_call: TRBJ2-2
clone_size: few
cdr3_aa: CASSQTTLADGELFF
cdr3_nt: TGTGCCAGCTCACAAACAACTTTAGCGGACGGGGAGCTGTTTTTT

v_call: TRBV25-1
d_call: TRBD1
j_call: TRBJ2-1
clone_size: NA
cdr3_aa: CASSRMAGGNEQFF
cdr3_nt: TGTGCCAGCTCGAGGATGGCAGGGGGCAATGAGCAGTTCTTC

v_call: TRBV1
d_call: NA
j_call: TRBJ2-1
clone_size: NA
cdr3_aa: CTSSRDSWSDSHSYNEQFF
cdr3_nt: TGCACCAGCAGCCGGGATAGCTGGTCGGACAGCCACTCCTACAATGAGCAGTTCTTC

v_call: TRBV6-5
d_call: NA
j_call: TRBJ1-4
clone_size: NA
cdr3_aa: CASSLIRTATNEKLFF
cdr3_nt: TGTGCCAGCAGTTTGATCCGGACAGCAACTAATGAAAAACTGTTTTTT

v_call: TRBV5-1
d_call: NA
j_call: TRBJ2-1
clone_size: NA
cdr3_aa: CASSPGRGGQQGIEFF
cdr3_nt: TGCGCCAGCAGCCCGGGACGTGGGGGCCAGCAAGGGATAGAGTTCTTC

v_call: TRBV10-3
d_call: TRBD1
j_call: TRBJ1-1
clone_size: NA
cdr3_aa: CASRRTGRNTEAFF
cdr3_nt: TGTGCCAGCAGGAGGACAGGCCGGAACACTGAAGCTTTCTTT

v_call: TRBV7-2
d_call: NA
j_call: TRBJ2-7
clone_size: NA
cdr3_aa: CASSLAGGGGALNYEQYF
cdr3_nt: TGTGCCAGCAGCTTAGCAGGAGGTGGGGGGGCCCTAAACTACGAGCAGTACTTC

v_call: TRBV28
d_call: TRBD1
j_call: TRBJ1-5
clone_size: NA
cdr3_aa: CASSLLARGRRQPQHF
cdr3_nt: TGTGCCAGCAGTTTATTAGCCAGGGGGCGACGGCAGCCCCAGCATTTT

v_call: TRBV7-2
d_call: TRBD1
j_call: TRBJ1-5
clone_size: NA
cdr3_aa: CASSLATGSGGNQPQHF
cdr3_nt: TGTGCCAGCAGCTTAGCGACAGGGAGTGGTGGCAATCAGCCCCAGCATTTT

v_call: TRBV2
d_call: NA
j_call: TRBJ2-1
clone_size: NA
cdr3_aa: CASSDPGQLNEQFF
cdr3_nt: TGTGCCAGCAGTGACCCAGGGCAGTTGAATGAGCAGTTCTTC

v_call: TRBV5-8
d_call: TRBD2
j_call: TRBJ2-7
clone_size: NA
cdr3_aa: CASSLAGGSYEQYF
cdr3_nt: TGTGCCAGCAGCTTGGCCGGGGGGTCCTACGAGCAGTACTTC

v_call: TRBV15
d_call: NA
j_call: TRBJ2-3
clone_size: NA
cdr3_aa: CATSRDVGSTDTQYF
cdr3_nt: TGTGCCACCAGCAGAGATGTCGGCTCCACAGATACGCAGTATTTT

v_call: TRBV29-1
d_call: NA
j_call: TRBJ2-7
clone_size: NA
cdr3_aa: CSVGESGTRTSYEQYF
cdr3_nt: TGCAGCGTTGGAGAATCCGGGACAAGAACCTCCTACGAGCAGTACTTC

v_call: TRBV7-2
d_call: TRBD2
j_call: TRBJ2-5
clone_size: few
cdr3_aa: CASSPRLAGGMEETQYF
cdr3_nt: TGTGCCAGCAGCCCGCGACTAGCGGGAGGGATGGAAGAGACCCAGTACTTC

v_call: TRBV19
d_call: NA
j_call: TRBJ2-7
clone_size: NA
cdr3_aa: CASTNGISYEQYF
cdr3_nt: TGTGCCAGTACCAACGGAATCTCCTACGAGCAGTACTTC

v_call: TRBV28
d_call: TRBD2
j_call: TRBJ2-7
clone_size: NA
cdr3_aa: CASSVLGGAYEQYF
cdr3_nt: TGTGCCAGCAGTGTCCTTGGGGGGGCCTACGAGCAGTACTTC

v_call: TRBV18
d_call: NA
j_call: TRBJ2-7
clone_size: NA
cdr3_aa: CASSPYPVTYEQYF
cdr3_nt: TGTGCCAGCTCACCCTACCCTGTTACCTACGAGCAGTACTTC

v_call: TRBV11-1
d_call: NA
j_call: TRBJ2-2
clone_size: NA
cdr3_aa: CASSLNLGPNTGELFF
cdr3_nt: TGTGCCAGCAGCTTAAATCTGGGGCCGAACACCGGGGAGCTGTTTTTT

v_call: TRBV5-4
d_call: NA
j_call: TRBJ2-7
clone_size: many
cdr3_aa: CASGNGVGASYEQYF
cdr3_nt: TGTGCCAGCGGAAATGGGGTTGGGGCCTCCTACGAGCAGTACTTC

v_call: TRBV5-1
d_call: TRBD2
j_call: TRBJ2-5
clone_size: NA
cdr3_aa: CASSLEAAGVPGETQYF
cdr3_nt: TGCGCCAGCAGCTTGGAGGCAGCGGGGGTCCCGGGGGAGACCCAGTACTTC

v_call: TRBV7-9
d_call: TRBD2
j_call: TRBJ2-7
clone_size: few
cdr3_aa: CASSLVLAGGLNEQYF
cdr3_nt: TGTGCCAGCAGCTTAGTACTAGCGGGAGGGCTAAACGAGCAGTACTTC

v_call: TRBV6-1
d_call: TRBD2
j_call: TRBJ2-2
clone_size: NA
cdr3_aa: CASSEGGLETGELFF
cdr3_nt: TGTGCCAGCAGTGAAGGGGGACTAGAAACCGGGGAGCTGTTTTTT

v_call: TRBV4-1
d_call: NA
j_call: TRBJ1-3
clone_size: NA
cdr3_aa: CASRQAVGDTIYF
cdr3_nt: TGCGCCAGCAGGCAGGCAGTCGGGGACACCATATATTTT

v_call: TRBV19
d_call: NA
j_call: TRBJ2-5
clone_size: NA
cdr3_aa: CASSLWGMGETQYF
cdr3_nt: TGTGCCAGTAGTTTGTGGGGGATGGGTGAGACCCAGTACTTC

v_call: TRBV2
d_call: NA
j_call: TRBJ2-1
clone_size: NA
cdr3_aa: CASSEAPGVPFF
cdr3_nt: TGTGCCAGCAGTGAAGCCCCAGGGGTCCCGTTCTTC

v_call: TRBV4-2
d_call: TRBD1
j_call: TRBJ1-4
clone_size: NA
cdr3_aa: CASSPRDRAIATNEKLFF
cdr3_nt: TGTGCCAGCAGCCCCAGGGACAGGGCAATTGCAACTAATGAAAAACTGTTTTTT

v_call: TRBV4-2
d_call: TRBD2
j_call: TRBJ2-5
clone_size: NA
cdr3_aa: CASSQDLAGEQETQYF
cdr3_nt: TGTGCCAGCAGCCAAGATCTGGCGGGAGAGCAAGAGACCCAGTACTTC

v_call: TRBV2
d_call: NA
j_call: TRBJ2-7
clone_size: NA
cdr3_aa: CASSERGTPLGLQYF
cdr3_nt: TGTGCCAGCAGTGAACGGGGGACACCTCTAGGTCTGCAGTACTTC

v_call: TRBV4-1
d_call: NA
j_call: TRBJ2-7
clone_size: few
cdr3_aa: CASSQGLGYEQYF
cdr3_nt: TGCGCCAGCAGCCAAGGCCTGGGCTACGAGCAGTACTTC

v_call: TRBV27
d_call: NA
j_call: TRBJ1-4
clone_size: NA
cdr3_aa: CATSGRTDEKLFF
cdr3_nt: TGTGCCACTTCCGGACGGACGGATGAAAAACTGTTTTTT

v_call: TRBV5-1
d_call: NA
j_call: TRBJ2-5
clone_size: NA
cdr3_aa: CASSLSRGVETQYF
cdr3_nt: TGCGCCAGCAGCTTGAGCAGGGGGGTAGAGACCCAGTACTTC

v_call: TRBV4-1
d_call: TRBD1
j_call: TRBJ1-2
clone_size: NA
cdr3_aa: CASSQVRGQGSYGYTF
cdr3_nt: TGCGCCAGCAGCCAAGTCCGCGGACAGGGTAGCTATGGCTACACCTTC

v_call: TRBV5-1
d_call: NA
j_call: TRBJ2-7
clone_size: NA
cdr3_aa: CASSLGVASREQYF
cdr3_nt: TGCGCCAGCAGCTTGGGGGTGGCTAGTCGGGAGCAGTACTTC

v_call: TRBV5-8
d_call: TRBD1
j_call: TRBJ2-1
clone_size: NA
cdr3_aa: CASSLAGTGYNEQFF
cdr3_nt: TGTGCCAGCAGCTTGGCAGGGACAGGATACAATGAGCAGTTCTTC